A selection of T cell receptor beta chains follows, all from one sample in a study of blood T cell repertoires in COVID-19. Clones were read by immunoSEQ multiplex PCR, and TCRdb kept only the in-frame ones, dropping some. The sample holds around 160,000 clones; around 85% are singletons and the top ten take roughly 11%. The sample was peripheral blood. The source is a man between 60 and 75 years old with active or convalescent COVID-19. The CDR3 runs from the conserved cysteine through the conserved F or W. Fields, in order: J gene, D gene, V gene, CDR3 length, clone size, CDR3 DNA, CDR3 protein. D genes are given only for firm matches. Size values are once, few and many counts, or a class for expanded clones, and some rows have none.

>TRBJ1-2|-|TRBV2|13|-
TGTGCCAGCAGTGAGGGCCAGGGCAATGGCTACACCTTC
CASSEGQGNGYTF
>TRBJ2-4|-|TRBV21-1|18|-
TGTGCCAGCAGCAAAGATTTAGTTACAGCAGGGCGCAAAAACATTCAGTACTTC
CASSKDLVTAGRKNIQYF
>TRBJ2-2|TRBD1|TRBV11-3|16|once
TGTGCCAGCAGCTTAGGACAGGGTGGGAACACCGGGGAGCTGTTTTTT
CASSLGQGGNTGELFF
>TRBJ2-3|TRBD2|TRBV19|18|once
TGTGCCAGTAGCCGCAGGTCGGGGACTAGCGGAAGCACAGATACGCAGTATTTT
CASSRRSGTSGSTDTQYF
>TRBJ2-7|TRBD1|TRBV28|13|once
TGTGCCAGCAGGGGGACAGGGGCCTACGAGCAGTACTTC
CASRGTGAYEQYF
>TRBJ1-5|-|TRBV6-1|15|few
TGTGCCAGCAGTGACGCCGACACCGGCAATCAGCCCCAGCATTTT
CASSDADTGNQPQHF
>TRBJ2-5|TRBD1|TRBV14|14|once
TGTGCCAGCAGGGGGACAGGGGTGTCGGAGACCCAGTACTTC
CASRGTGVSETQYF
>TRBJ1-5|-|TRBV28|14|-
TGTGCCAGCATTAAGCACGGGATCGGACAGCCCCAGCATTTT
CASIKHGIGQPQHF
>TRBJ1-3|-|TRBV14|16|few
TGTGCCAGCAGCCAAAGATCCGGTGGCTCTGGAAACACCATATATTTT
CASSQRSGGSGNTIYF
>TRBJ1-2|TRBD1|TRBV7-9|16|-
TGTGCCAGCAGCTTGGGGGACAGGGGAATGAGCTATGGCTACACCTTC
CASSLGDRGMSYGYTF
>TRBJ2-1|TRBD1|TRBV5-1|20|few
TGCGCCAGTTCCCCTTCAGCCACAGGGGGAACCTTAAGCTCCTACAATGAGCAGTTCTTC
CASSPSATGGTLSSYNEQFF
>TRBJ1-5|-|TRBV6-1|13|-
TGTGCCAGCAGTGAAACCGACGAGGGGCCCCAGCATTTT
CASSETDEGPQHF
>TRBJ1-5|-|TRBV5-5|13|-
TGTGCCAGCGGAGAAACAGGGTCTCAGCCCCAGCATTTT
CASGETGSQPQHF
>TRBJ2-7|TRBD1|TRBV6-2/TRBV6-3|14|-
TGTGCCAGCAACCCGACAGGGAGCTCCTACGAGCAGTACTTC
CASNPTGSSYEQYF
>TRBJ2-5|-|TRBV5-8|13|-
TGTGCCAGCAGCCTCGTCTCGAGGCCGTCTGAAAACTTC
CASSLVSRPSENF
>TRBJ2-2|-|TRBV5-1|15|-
TGCGCCAGCAGCTTGGACGGCCGGGGTTACGGGGAGCTGTTTTTT
CASSLDGRGYGELFF
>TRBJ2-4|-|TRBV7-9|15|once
TGTGCCAGCAGCGCAACAGGTCTAGCCAAAAACATTCAGTACTTC
CASSATGLAKNIQYF
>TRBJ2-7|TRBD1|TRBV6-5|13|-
TGTGCCAGCAGTTCGGACAGGGGATACGAGCAGTACTTC
CASSSDRGYEQYF
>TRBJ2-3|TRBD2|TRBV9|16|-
TGTGCCAGCAGCGTAGAAGCGGGGGAAGCCACAGATACGCAGTATTTT
CASSVEAGEATDTQYF
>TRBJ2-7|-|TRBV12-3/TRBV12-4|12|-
TGTGCCAGCAGCGGTGGTCCGAACGAGCAGTACTTC
CASSGGPNEQYF
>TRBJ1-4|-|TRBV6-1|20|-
TGTGCCAGCAGTGAAGTGATAGTGGGACACTCAACCTTCCAGGTTGAAAAACTGTTTTTT
CASSEVIVGHSTFQVEKLFF
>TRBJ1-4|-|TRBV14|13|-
TGTGCCAGCAGCCAAGTCCTCAGGGAAAAACTGTTTTTT
CASSQVLREKLFF